A selection of T cell receptor beta chains follows, all from one sample in a study of T-cell memory formation after mild COVID-19. Each CDR3 protein is one row after TCRdb ran MiXCR on the 5' RACE reads. This sample has about 340,000 distinct CDR3 sequences, with 13% to 15% found just once. Sequencing was performed on PBMCs or a T cell subset sorted from them (not recorded which). These receptors came from a man between 18 and 35 years old who had mild COVID-19 (a few samples of this study predate the infection). Cell type and time point are not known. Each CDR3 is given with its conserved first and last residue. D genes are given only for firm matches. The size field is filled for only some rows; it gives once, few, many or a size class.

clone size	J gene	V gene	D gene	CDR3 protein	CDR3 DNA
NA	TRBJ1-1	TRBV6-2/TRBV6-3	TRBD1	CASSYHSQGRNTEAFF	TGTGCCAGCAGTTACCACTCACAGGGGCGGAACACTGAAGCTTTCTTT
NA	TRBJ2-1	TRBV4-3	TRBD2	CASSSDRTSAYEQFF	TGCGCCAGCAGCTCAGACCGGACTAGCGCTTATGAGCAGTTCTTC
few	TRBJ2-7	TRBV5-1	NA	CASSPDGDAREVFGFREQYF	TGCGCCAGCAGCCCTGACGGGGATGCCAGGGAGGTATTTGGGTTTCGAGAGCAGTACTTC
few	TRBJ2-1	TRBV7-2	NA	CASSLPPSEQFF	TGTGCCAGCAGCCTCCCCCCCAGTGAGCAGTTCTTC
many	TRBJ2-2	TRBV7-3	NA	CASSLRWAGELFF	TGTGCCAGCAGCCTAAGATGGGCCGGGGAGCTGTTTTTT
NA	TRBJ1-5	TRBV9	NA	CASSEAGVKEPQHF	TGTGCCAGCAGCGAGGCGGGGGTGAAGGAGCCCCAGCATTTT
few	TRBJ2-1	TRBV12-3/TRBV12-4	NA	CASSLRPGANEQFF	TGTGCCAGCAGTTTACGCCCGGGGGCGAATGAGCAGTTCTTC
NA	TRBJ2-2	TRBV3-1	TRBD2	CASSQTGGLAANTGELFF	TGTGCCAGCAGCCAGACAGGGGGACTAGCGGCGAACACCGGGGAGCTGTTTTTT
NA	TRBJ1-2	TRBV29-1	TRBD1	CSAQTGGGYTF	TGCAGCGCCCAAACAGGGGGCGGCTACACCTTC
few	TRBJ2-3	TRBV4-2	TRBD2	CASSQDLTGGTDTQYF	TGTGCCAGCAGCCAAGATCTCACGGGGGGGACAGATACGCAGTATTTT
many	TRBJ2-1	TRBV6-6	NA	CASSYSTNYNEQFF	TGTGCCAGCAGTTACTCGACTAATTACAATGAGCAGTTCTTC
NA	TRBJ2-7	TRBV6-5	NA	CASSPREGAYEQYF	TGTGCCAGCAGCCCCCGCGAGGGGGCCTACGAGCAGTACTTC
NA	TRBJ2-3	TRBV7-9	TRBD2	CASSPRLAGGIRSTDTQYF	TGTGCCAGCAGCCCCCGACTAGCGGGGGGCATACGAAGCACAGATACGCAGTATTTT
NA	TRBJ2-3	TRBV6-4	TRBD2	CASGRGGDTQYF	TGTGCCAGCGGACGGGGGGGAGATACGCAGTATTTT
NA	TRBJ1-4	TRBV5-1	NA	CASSLVSASDEKLFF	TGCGCCAGCAGCTTGGTGTCCGCCTCGGATGAAAAACTGTTTTTT